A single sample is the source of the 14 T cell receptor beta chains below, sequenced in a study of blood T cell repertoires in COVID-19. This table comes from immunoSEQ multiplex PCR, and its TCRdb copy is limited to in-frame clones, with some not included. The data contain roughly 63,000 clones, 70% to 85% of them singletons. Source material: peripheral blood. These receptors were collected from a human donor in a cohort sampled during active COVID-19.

The CDR3 region is CASSLEGGEDTQYF. CDR3 nucleotide sequence: TGTGCCAGCAGCTTAGAAGGGGGGGAAGATACGCAGTATTTT. The rearrangement joins TRBV11-3 to TRBJ2-3, with TRBD2 as a possible D gene (7 bases). Germline lookup yields CDR1 SGHNT and CDR2 YENEEA. This CDR3 has 14 residues. Trimming cost V 0 bases and J 5 bases, with 9 bases left between them. The full variable domain, with the rest looked up from reference TRBV11-3 and TRBJ2-3, is EAGVVQSPRYKIIEKKQPVAFWCNPISGHNTLYWYLQNLGQGPELLIRYENEEAVDDSQLPKDRFSAERLKGVDSTLKIQPAELGDSAVYLCASSLEGGEDTQYFGPGTRLTVL.

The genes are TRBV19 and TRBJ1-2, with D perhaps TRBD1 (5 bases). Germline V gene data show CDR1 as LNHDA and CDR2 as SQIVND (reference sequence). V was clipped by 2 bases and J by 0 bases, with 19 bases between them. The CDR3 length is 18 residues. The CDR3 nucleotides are TGTGCCAGTAGTATATCCGGGAGATGGGACGGGACTAACTATGGCTACACCTTC. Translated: CASSISGRWDGTNYGYTF.

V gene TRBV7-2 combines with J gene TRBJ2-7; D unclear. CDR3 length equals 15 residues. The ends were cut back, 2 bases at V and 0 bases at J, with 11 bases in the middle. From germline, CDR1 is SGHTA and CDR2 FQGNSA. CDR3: CASSLNSLSSYEQYF. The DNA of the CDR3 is TGTGCCAGCAGCTTAAACAGTCTTAGCTCCTACGAGCAGTACTTC. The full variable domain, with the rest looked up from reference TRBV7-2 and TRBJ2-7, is GAGVSQSPSNKVTEKGKDVELRCDPISGHTALYWYRQSLGQGLEFLIYFQGNSAPDKSGLPSDRFSAERTGGSVSTLTIQRTQQEDSAVYLCASSLNSLSSYEQYFGPGTRLTVT.

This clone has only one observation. The CDR3 region has the DNA TGTGCCAGCAGCTTGGCCGGGACTAGGGAGACCCAGTACTTC. Translated: CASSLAGTRETQYF. The chain links TRBV5-6 to TRBJ2-5; the match to TRBD2 covers 8 bases. There are 14 residues in the CDR3. The germline V gene encodes CDR1 SGHDT and CDR2 YYEEEE. Germline trimming cut 0 bases from V and 5 bases from J; bases unmatched to any gene: 3.

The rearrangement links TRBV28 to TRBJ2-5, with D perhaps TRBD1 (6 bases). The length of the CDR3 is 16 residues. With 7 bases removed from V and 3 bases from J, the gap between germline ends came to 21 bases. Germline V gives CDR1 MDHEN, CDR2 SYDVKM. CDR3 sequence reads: CASTGPGQTIEETQYF. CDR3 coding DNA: TGTGCCAGCACCGGGCCCGGACAGACTATAGAAGAGACCCAGTACTTC.

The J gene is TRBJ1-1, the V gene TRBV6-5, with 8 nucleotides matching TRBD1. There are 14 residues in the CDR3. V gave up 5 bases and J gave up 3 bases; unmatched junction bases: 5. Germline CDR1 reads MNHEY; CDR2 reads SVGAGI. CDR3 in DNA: TGTGCCAGCAGTCCCGCAGGGGGCTACACTGAAGCTTTCTTT. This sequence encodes CASSPAGGYTEAFF.

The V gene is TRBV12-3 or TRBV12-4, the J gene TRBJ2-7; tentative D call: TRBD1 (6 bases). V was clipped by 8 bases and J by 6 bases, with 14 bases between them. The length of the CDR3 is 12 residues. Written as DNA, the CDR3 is TGTGCCAGCCAGATCCAGGGGTCCGAGCAGTACTTC. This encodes CASQIQGSEQYF.

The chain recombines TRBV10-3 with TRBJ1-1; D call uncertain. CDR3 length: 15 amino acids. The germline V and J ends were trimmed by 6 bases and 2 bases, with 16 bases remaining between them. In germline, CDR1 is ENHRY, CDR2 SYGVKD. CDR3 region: CAIRLSVAGNTEAFF. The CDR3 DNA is TGTGCCATCAGACTTTCTGTCGCGGGAAACACTGAAGCTTTCTTT.

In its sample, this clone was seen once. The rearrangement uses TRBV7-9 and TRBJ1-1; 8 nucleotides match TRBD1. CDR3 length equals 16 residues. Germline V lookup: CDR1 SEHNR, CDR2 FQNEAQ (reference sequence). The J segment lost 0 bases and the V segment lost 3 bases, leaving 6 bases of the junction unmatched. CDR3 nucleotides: TGTGCCAGCAGCTTCGGCTCGGGACAGGTGAACACTGAAGCTTTCTTT. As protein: CASSFGSGQVNTEAFF.

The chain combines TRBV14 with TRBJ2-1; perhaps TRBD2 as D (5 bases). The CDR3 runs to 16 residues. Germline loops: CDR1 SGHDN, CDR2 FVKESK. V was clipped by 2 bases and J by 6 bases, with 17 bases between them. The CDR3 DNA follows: TGTGCCAGCAGCCAACCGAAGGGCACTAGGGTCAATGAGCAGTTCTTC. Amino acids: CASSQPKGTRVNEQFF.

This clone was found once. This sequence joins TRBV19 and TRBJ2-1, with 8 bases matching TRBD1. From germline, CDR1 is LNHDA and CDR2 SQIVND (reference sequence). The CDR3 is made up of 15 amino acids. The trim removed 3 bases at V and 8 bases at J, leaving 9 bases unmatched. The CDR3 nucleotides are TGTGCCAGTAGTATTGCAGGGACAGGTTGGTATGAGCAGTTCTTC. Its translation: CASSIAGTGWYEQFF.

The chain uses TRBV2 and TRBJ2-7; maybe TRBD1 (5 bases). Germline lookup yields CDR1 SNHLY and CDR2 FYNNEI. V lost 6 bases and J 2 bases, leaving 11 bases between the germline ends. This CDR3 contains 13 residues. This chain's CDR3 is CASSSTAAYEQYF. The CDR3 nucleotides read TGTGCCAGCAGCTCGACAGCCGCCTACGAGCAGTACTTC.

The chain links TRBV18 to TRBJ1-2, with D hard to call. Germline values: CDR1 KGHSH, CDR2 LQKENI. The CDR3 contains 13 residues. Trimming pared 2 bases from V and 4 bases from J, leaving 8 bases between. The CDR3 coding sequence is TGTGCCAGCTCACCAGGGGAGGTCTATGGCTACACCTTC. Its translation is CASSPGEVYGYTF.

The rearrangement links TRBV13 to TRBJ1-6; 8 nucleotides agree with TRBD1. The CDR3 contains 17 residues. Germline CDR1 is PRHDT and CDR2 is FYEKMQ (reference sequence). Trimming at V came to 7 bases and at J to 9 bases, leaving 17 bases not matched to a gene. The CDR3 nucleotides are TGTGCCAGCACTGACAAGGGAAGGCAGGGGGCGCTTTCACCCCTCCACTTT. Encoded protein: CASTDKGRQGALSPLHF.